This TCR beta chain was sequenced during a study of blood T cell repertoires in COVID-19. CDR1 and CDR2 (germline): DFQATT, SNEGSKA (reference sequence). CDR3 length: 14 amino acids. The V segment lost 3 bases and the J segment 7 bases; nucleotides outside the gene matches: 5. TCRdb's copy holds only in-frame clones and misses some; the assay was immunoSEQ multiplex PCR. The sample carries tens of thousands of clones, 90% recorded once. The V call is TRBV20-1, the J call TRBJ1-4, with 10 nucleotides matching TRBD1. This TCR was sampled from a human donor in a cohort sampled during active COVID-19. The material sequenced was peripheral blood. DNA of the CDR3: TGCAGTGCTAGTAGGGGACAGGGGACTGAAAAACTGTTTTTT. Translating gives CSASRGQGTEKLFF.